This is a list of T cell receptor beta chains from one sample in a study of blood T cell repertoires in COVID-19. Only in-frame clones appear in the TCRdb table, and some are missing; sequencing was by immunoSEQ multiplex PCR. The sample contains approximately 150,000 clones, about 87% of which appear only once. Sequencing was carried out using peripheral blood. All receptors derive from a woman in her forties or fifties with acute or convalescent COVID-19. The CDR3 runs from the conserved cysteine through the conserved F or W. D genes are given only for firm matches. Only some rows state a clone size, as once, few, many or a class for expanded clones.

once	TRBV7-7	NA	TRBJ1-3	TGTGCTAGCAGCTCGGGGGTCGAGGGGAGAAACACCATATATTTT	CASSSGVEGRNTIYF
NA	TRBV28	NA	TRBJ1-4	TGTGCCAGCAGTTTATCAGGATCAACTAATGAAAAACTGTTTTTT	CASSLSGSTNEKLFF
NA	TRBV3-1/TRBV3-2	NA	TRBJ1-2	TGTGCCAGCAGCCAAGATGCAGGGATTAGCTATGGCTACACCTTC	CASSQDAGISYGYTF
once	TRBV4-2	NA	TRBJ2-5	TGTGCCAGCAGCCAATCGGACTGGGAAGAGACCCAGTACTTC	CASSQSDWEETQYF
NA	TRBV28	NA	TRBJ1-5	TGTGCCAGCAGTTTCACAGGGTTAAATCAGCCCCAGCATTTT	CASSFTGLNQPQHF
NA	TRBV28	NA	TRBJ2-7	TGTGCCAGCAGTCTAAACCCGGACTGGAAGCAGTACTTC	CASSLNPDWKQYF
NA	TRBV7-2	TRBD2	TRBJ2-1	TGTGCCAGCAGCTCCCGGGGGGCCTACAATGAGCAGTTCTTC	CASSSRGAYNEQFF
NA	TRBV12-3/TRBV12-4	NA	TRBJ1-2	TGTGCCAGCAGGCTCTATTATGGCTACACCTTC	CASRLYYGYTF
NA	TRBV9	TRBD2	TRBJ2-1	TGTGCCAGCAGCGTAGCTATCGGACTAGCGGGGGTCAATGAGCAGTTCTTC	CASSVAIGLAGVNEQFF
NA	TRBV7-8	NA	TRBJ2-3	TGTGCCAGCAGCTATCTACTAACAGATACGCAGTATTTT	CASSYLLTDTQYF
once	TRBV7-6	TRBD2	TRBJ2-7	TGTGCCAGCAGCTCAAGCGGGAGGGCCGAGCAGTACTTC	CASSSSGRAEQYF
few	TRBV15	TRBD2	TRBJ2-1	TGTGCCACACTAGCGGGAGGGAACAATGAGCAGTTCTTC	CATLAGGNNEQFF
NA	TRBV5-5	TRBD1	TRBJ2-5	TGTGCCAGCAGTTCATGGGACAGGGTGGCGGAGACCCAGTACTTC	CASSSWDRVAETQYF
NA	TRBV4-2	TRBD2	TRBJ2-5	TGTGCCAGCAGCCCCAGACTAGCGGGGGGACCCGAACAAGAGACCCAGTACTTC	CASSPRLAGGPEQETQYF
NA	TRBV16	NA	TRBJ2-1	TGTGCCAGCAGCCAATCATGGCAGGACAATGAGCAGTTCTTC	CASSQSWQDNEQFF
NA	TRBV2	NA	TRBJ1-2	TGTGCCAGCAGCCTAGCGGGGGGAGCTAACTATGGCTACACCTTC	CASSLAGGANYGYTF
once	TRBV5-1	TRBD1	TRBJ1-5	TGCGCCAGCAGCCCGGACAGGACCAATCAGCCCCAGCATTTT	CASSPDRTNQPQHF
NA	TRBV7-9	NA	TRBJ1-1	TGTGCCAGCAGCTTAGAGCAGGGGAGATCTGAAGCTTTCTTT	CASSLEQGRSEAFF
NA	TRBV6-5	NA	TRBJ1-1	TGTGCCACGACGGGGGATCCCACTGAAGCTTTCTTT	CATTGDPTEAFF
NA	TRBV7-9	TRBD1	TRBJ2-7	TGTGCCAGCAGCTTAGCGCGTCGGGGACAGGGGCTCTACGAGCAGTACTTC	CASSLARRGQGLYEQYF
NA	TRBV7-9	NA	TRBJ1-4	TGTGCCAGCAGCCCCGGTTTGAGTTCCTTGAGTGAAAAACTGTTTTTT	CASSPGLSSLSEKLFF
NA	TRBV5-6	TRBD1	TRBJ1-6	TGTGCCAGCAGCGGACAGGTTTCACCCCTCCACTTT	CASSGQVSPLHF